The T cell receptor beta chain under discussion was sequenced for a study of T cells after yellow fever vaccination (dated by TCRdb to between 2018 and 2021). Background on the whole study: Libraries from fractions with low cell numbers were prepared with the SMART-Seq v4 Ultra Low Input RNA kit. To follow T-cell clones before and after primary and booster YFV17D yellow fever vaccination, bulk TCR alpha and beta repertoires were sequenced over time. Two healthy male donors made up the cohort, one aged 18 to 30 years and the other aged 30 to 40 years. Bulk PBMC replicates and cell subsets were isolated from blood drawn at multiple timepoints before and after both primary and secondary immunization. Findings and caveats that apply to the study as a whole: After the booster, most clones that had expanded after primary vaccination were detected again (around 96% of CD4 and roughly 86% of CD8), suggesting broad maintenance of memory. The study included only a couple of donors, which limits how far the findings can be generalized. A small fraction of clonotypes appeared in both the CD4 and CD8 compartments, likely as a result of convergent recombination. The secondary T-cell response was weaker than the primary response but faster, peaking on day 5 instead of day 15. Computational filtering was required because FACS-sorted repertoires could contain abundant contaminating clonotypes from the bulk population.

The sample's treatment or condition label, in plain terms: live attenuated yellow fever vaccine strain. A standard Ficoll-Paque protocol was used to isolate PBMCs from peripheral blood. CD4 and CD8 T-cell fractions were isolated with Dynabeads CD4 and CD8 positive selection kits. TriZol was used to extract RNA from bulk PBMCs, from CD4 and CD8 fractions, and from dextramer-positive and dextramer-negative fractions. This clonotype was observed many times. Its antigen specificity is not known. No much larger clone exists at a distance of one base, and base qualities are not known. The sample was run on an Illumina NovaSeq 6000. Synthesis of TCR cDNA relied on 5'RACE template switching, a step that introduced a universal primer site along with unique molecular identifiers. Priming of cDNA synthesis was performed from both the TCR alpha and TCR beta constant segments. Two PCR steps were used to amplify libraries, with sample barcodes and sequencing adapters being added in the second step. Sequencing of the libraries was done on either Illumina HiSeq 2500 (2x100 bp) or NovaSeq (2x150 bp). In the source study's methods: Demultiplexing of reads and collapsing into UMI consensus sequences were performed with MIGEC, and V(D)J alignment was carried out with MiXCR. Using edgeR on replicate PBMC samples, clonotypes were called vaccine-responding if FDR was below 0.01 and the log2 fold change was above 5 up to day 15. CD4 or CD8 identity was assigned to each bulk clonotype according to whether the clonotype was present at higher abundance in the sequenced CD4 repertoire or the sequenced CD8 repertoire. The public reads were quality trimmed at Q25 with fastp and then assembled into clones with MiXCR by TCRdb, keeping productive beta chains. When rows share a CDR3 protein, they turn into one entry using the most common DNA and genes. The V and J calls and clone size come from TCRdb's table, not from the authors' own analysis. For this sample the table gives 150,000 or so distinct CDR3 sequences, of which roughly 8.8% were detected only once. Clones ranked in the top ten supply roughly 40% of the sample.

The material was CD8+ T cells sorted from PBMCs, obtained 45 days after the yellow fever booster vaccination. This sequence was found in a man aged 18 to 29 who received the YFV17D yellow fever vaccine.

The encoded CDR3 is CASSLGGGDGYTF. In nucleotides, the sequence is TGTGCCAGCAGCCTCGGGGGGGGCGATGGCTACACCTTC. The rearranged chain carries TRBV12-3 or TRBV12-4 and TRBJ1-2, with TRBD1 tentatively as D gene (6 bases match). Measured from the cysteine to the phenylalanine, the CDR3 is 13 residues long. The entry retains the CDR3 DNA only, 39 bases that are in frame from base 1. The germline ends are 14 bases apart after V is trimmed by 6 bases and J by 6 bases.